The rows below give T cell receptor beta chains drawn from one sample of a study of Graves' ophthalmopathy and Graves' hyperthyroidism. TCRdb re-derived calls from the multiplex PCR reads in MiXCR, one entry per CDR3 protein. Here the sample spans 150,000 or so distinct CDR3 sequences, approximately 40% being singletons. Specimen: peripheral blood. These receptors were taken from a man aged 25 to 40 with Graves' ophthalmopathy. The CDR3 runs from the conserved cysteine through the conserved F or W. Fields, in order: D gene, J gene, clone size, V gene, CDR3 DNA, CDR3 protein. A D gene is named only where the DNA matches it firmly. Expanded clones are given a class, and other clones once, few, many or no size at all.

d_gene: NA; j_gene: TRBJ1-1; abundance: NA; v_gene: TRBV5-1; CDR3nt: TGCGCCAGCAGCTTAGGACAGAGACTCTTGAACACTGAAGCTTTCTTT; CDR3aa: CASSLGQRLLNTEAFF
d_gene: NA; j_gene: TRBJ2-5; abundance: NA; v_gene: TRBV4-3; CDR3nt: TGCGCCAGCAGCCAGGCACTGACCCTGGTCCAGTACTTC; CDR3aa: CASSQALTLVQYF
d_gene: NA; j_gene: TRBJ2-7; abundance: NA; v_gene: TRBV7-2; CDR3nt: TGTGCCAGCAGCTTAGCTGAGGGCTACGAGCAGTACTTC; CDR3aa: CASSLAEGYEQYF
d_gene: NA; j_gene: TRBJ1-6; abundance: NA; v_gene: TRBV6-1; CDR3nt: TGTGCCAGCCTTCAGCAACCCCCGAGCTCCTATAATTCACCCCTCCACTTT; CDR3aa: CASLQQPPSSYNSPLHF
d_gene: NA; j_gene: TRBJ1-5; abundance: many; v_gene: TRBV2; CDR3nt: TGTGCCAGCAGTGTTAAGGCGGAAGGGCTGCGCAATCAGCCCCAGCATTTT; CDR3aa: CASSVKAEGLRNQPQHF
d_gene: NA; j_gene: TRBJ1-5; abundance: NA; v_gene: TRBV6-5; CDR3nt: TGTGCCAGCAGTTACTCGACAGGTGATCATCAGCCCCAGCATTTT; CDR3aa: CASSYSTGDHQPQHF
d_gene: NA; j_gene: TRBJ2-5; abundance: NA; v_gene: TRBV6-1; CDR3nt: TGTGCCAGCATTGGGATAGAGACCCAGTACTTC; CDR3aa: CASIGIETQYF
d_gene: NA; j_gene: TRBJ2-6; abundance: many; v_gene: TRBV6-2/TRBV6-3; CDR3nt: TGTGCCAGCAGCAAATCTGGGGCCAACGTCCTGACTTTC; CDR3aa: CASSKSGANVLTF
d_gene: NA; j_gene: TRBJ2-7; abundance: NA; v_gene: TRBV6-1; CDR3nt: TGTGCCAGCGCCCCCCTTGCACGTTCCTCCTACGAGCAGTACTTC; CDR3aa: CASAPLARSSYEQYF
d_gene: TRBD2; j_gene: TRBJ2-5; abundance: NA; v_gene: TRBV7-2; CDR3nt: TGTGCCAGCAGCTCCGGACTAGCGGGGGCTGAGACCCAGTACTTC; CDR3aa: CASSSGLAGAETQYF
d_gene: TRBD2; j_gene: TRBJ2-7; abundance: many; v_gene: TRBV6-1; CDR3nt: TGTGCCAGCAGTGAGGTGATAGCGGGAACTAGCGAGCAGTACTTC; CDR3aa: CASSEVIAGTSEQYF
d_gene: TRBD1; j_gene: TRBJ2-7; abundance: NA; v_gene: TRBV7-2; CDR3nt: TGTGCCAGCAGCCTAGACAGGGTATTAAGCGAGCAGTACTTC; CDR3aa: CASSLDRVLSEQYF
d_gene: NA; j_gene: TRBJ1-3; abundance: NA; v_gene: TRBV6-2/TRBV6-3; CDR3nt: TGTGCCAGCAGTTACCAACCGGGACAAACGGCGGGCAGGCCTGGAAACACCATATATTTT; CDR3aa: CASSYQPGQTAGRPGNTIYF
d_gene: NA; j_gene: TRBJ1-1; abundance: many; v_gene: TRBV4-3; CDR3nt: TGCGCCAGCAGCCAAGATCCGGTGATGAACACTGAAGCTTTCTTT; CDR3aa: CASSQDPVMNTEAFF
d_gene: NA; j_gene: TRBJ2-2; abundance: many; v_gene: TRBV9; CDR3nt: TGTGCCAGCAGCGTAGCTGGGGGGACCGGGGAGCTGTTTTTT; CDR3aa: CASSVAGGTGELFF
d_gene: NA; j_gene: TRBJ2-3; abundance: many; v_gene: TRBV24-1; CDR3nt: TGTGCCACCAGTGGCACCGGGCGCTCCGATTACACAGATACGCAGTATTTT; CDR3aa: CATSGTGRSDYTDTQYF
d_gene: TRBD2; j_gene: TRBJ2-7; abundance: NA; v_gene: TRBV20-1; CDR3nt: TGCAGTGCTAGCGGGAGGGCCGACGAGCAGTACTTC; CDR3aa: CSASGRADEQYF
d_gene: NA; j_gene: TRBJ2-5; abundance: many; v_gene: TRBV7-2; CDR3nt: TGTGCCAGCAGCTTAGGACGCCTCCAAGAGACCCAGTACTTC; CDR3aa: CASSLGRLQETQYF
d_gene: TRBD1; j_gene: TRBJ2-2; abundance: many; v_gene: TRBV6-2/TRBV6-3; CDR3nt: TGTGCCAGCAGTTATGGGGCACAGGACAGGGGTTTGACCGGGGAGCTGTTTTTT; CDR3aa: CASSYGAQDRGLTGELFF
d_gene: NA; j_gene: TRBJ2-5; abundance: many; v_gene: TRBV12-3/TRBV12-4; CDR3nt: TGTGCCAGCAGTGAACAGGAGCAAGAGACCCAGTACTTC; CDR3aa: CASSEQEQETQYF
d_gene: TRBD2; j_gene: TRBJ2-5; abundance: NA; v_gene: TRBV6-5; CDR3nt: TGTGCCAGCAGTTACTCTTGGCGGGGGGAGACCCAGTACTTC; CDR3aa: CASSYSWRGETQYF
d_gene: TRBD1; j_gene: TRBJ1-6; abundance: many; v_gene: TRBV14; CDR3nt: TGTGCCAGCAGCCAAACTCAGGGGGCAGGATCACCCCTCCACTTT; CDR3aa: CASSQTQGAGSPLHF
d_gene: NA; j_gene: TRBJ1-2; abundance: many; v_gene: TRBV20-1; CDR3nt: TGCAGTGCTAGAGATCGGGGTCGAGGCTACACCTTC; CDR3aa: CSARDRGRGYTF